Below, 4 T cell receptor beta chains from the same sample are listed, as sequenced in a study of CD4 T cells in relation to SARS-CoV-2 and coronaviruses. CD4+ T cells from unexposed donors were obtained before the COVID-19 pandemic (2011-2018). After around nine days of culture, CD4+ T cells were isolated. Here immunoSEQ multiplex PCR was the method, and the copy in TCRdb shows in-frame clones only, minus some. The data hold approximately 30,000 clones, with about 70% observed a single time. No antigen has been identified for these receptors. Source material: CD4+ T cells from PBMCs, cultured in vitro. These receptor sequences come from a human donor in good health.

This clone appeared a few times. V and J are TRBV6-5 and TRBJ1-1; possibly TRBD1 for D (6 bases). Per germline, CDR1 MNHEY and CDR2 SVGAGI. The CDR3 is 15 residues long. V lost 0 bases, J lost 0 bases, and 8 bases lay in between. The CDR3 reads CASSYSGTLNTEAFF. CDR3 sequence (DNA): TGTGCCAGCAGTTACTCCGGGACACTGAACACTGAAGCTTTCTTT.

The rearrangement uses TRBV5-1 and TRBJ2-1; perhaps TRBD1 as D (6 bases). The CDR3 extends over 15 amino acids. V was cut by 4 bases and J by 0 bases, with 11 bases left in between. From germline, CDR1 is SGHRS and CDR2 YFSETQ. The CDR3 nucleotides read TGCGCCAGCAGCACCGACAGGTCCTCCTACAATGAGCAGTTCTTC. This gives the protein CASSTDRSSYNEQFF.

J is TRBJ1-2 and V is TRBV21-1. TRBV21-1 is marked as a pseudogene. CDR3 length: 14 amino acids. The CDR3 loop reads CASQYRGGGAGYTF. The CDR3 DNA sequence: TGTGCCAGCCAATATCGGGGAGGGGGCGCGGGCTACACCTTC.

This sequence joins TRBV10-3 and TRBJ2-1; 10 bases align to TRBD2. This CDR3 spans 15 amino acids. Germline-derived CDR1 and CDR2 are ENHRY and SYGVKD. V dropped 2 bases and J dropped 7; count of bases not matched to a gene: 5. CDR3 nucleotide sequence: TGTGCCATCAGTGAGGCTAGCGGGAGAAAGAATGAGCAGTTCTTC. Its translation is CAISEASGRKNEQFF.